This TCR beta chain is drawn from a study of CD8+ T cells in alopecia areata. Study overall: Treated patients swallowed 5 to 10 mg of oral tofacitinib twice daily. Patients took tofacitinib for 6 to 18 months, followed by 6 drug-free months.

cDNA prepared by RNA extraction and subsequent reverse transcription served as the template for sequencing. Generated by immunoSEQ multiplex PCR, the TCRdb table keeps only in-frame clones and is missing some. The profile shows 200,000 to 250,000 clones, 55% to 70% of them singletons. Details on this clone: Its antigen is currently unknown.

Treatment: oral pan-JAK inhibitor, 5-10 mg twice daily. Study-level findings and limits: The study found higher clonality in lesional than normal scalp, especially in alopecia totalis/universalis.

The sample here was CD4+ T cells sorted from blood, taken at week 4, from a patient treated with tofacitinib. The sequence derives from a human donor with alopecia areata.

CDR3 sequence (DNA): TGTGCCAGCAGCCGTACCGGGACAGGGGCGAAAACTTTCTTT. It is translated as CASSRTGTGAKTFF. The chain carries TRBV11-2 and TRBJ1-1; the match to TRBD1 covers 10 bases. V lost 5 bases to trimming and J lost 12 bases; unmatched junction nucleotides: 12. This CDR3 spans 14 amino acids. CDR1 and CDR2 (germline): SGHAT, FQNNGV. Based on the CDR3 plus reference TRBV11-2 and TRBJ1-1, the full variable domain is EAGVAQSPRYKIIEKRQSVAFWCNPISGHATLYWYQQILGQGPKLLIQFQNNGVVDDSQLPKDRFSAERLKGVDSTLKIQPAKLEDSAVYLCASSRTGTGAKTFFGQGTRLTVV.